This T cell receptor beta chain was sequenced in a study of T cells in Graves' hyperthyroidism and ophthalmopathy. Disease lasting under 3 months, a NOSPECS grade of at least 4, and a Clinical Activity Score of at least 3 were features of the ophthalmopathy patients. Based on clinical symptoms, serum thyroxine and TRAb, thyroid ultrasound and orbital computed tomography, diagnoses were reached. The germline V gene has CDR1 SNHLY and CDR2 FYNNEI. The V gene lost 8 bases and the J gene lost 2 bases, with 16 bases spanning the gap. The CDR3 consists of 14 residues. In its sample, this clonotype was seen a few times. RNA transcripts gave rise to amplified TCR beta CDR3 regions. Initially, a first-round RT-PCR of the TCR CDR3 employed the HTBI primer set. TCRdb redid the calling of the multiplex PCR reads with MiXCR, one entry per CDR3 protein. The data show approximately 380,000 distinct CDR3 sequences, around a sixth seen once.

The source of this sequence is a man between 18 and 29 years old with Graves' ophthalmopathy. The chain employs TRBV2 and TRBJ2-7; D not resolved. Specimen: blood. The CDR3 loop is CASLGPSPTYEQYF. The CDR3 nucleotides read TGTGCCAGCCTTGGCCCCTCCCCAACCTACGAGCAGTACTTC.